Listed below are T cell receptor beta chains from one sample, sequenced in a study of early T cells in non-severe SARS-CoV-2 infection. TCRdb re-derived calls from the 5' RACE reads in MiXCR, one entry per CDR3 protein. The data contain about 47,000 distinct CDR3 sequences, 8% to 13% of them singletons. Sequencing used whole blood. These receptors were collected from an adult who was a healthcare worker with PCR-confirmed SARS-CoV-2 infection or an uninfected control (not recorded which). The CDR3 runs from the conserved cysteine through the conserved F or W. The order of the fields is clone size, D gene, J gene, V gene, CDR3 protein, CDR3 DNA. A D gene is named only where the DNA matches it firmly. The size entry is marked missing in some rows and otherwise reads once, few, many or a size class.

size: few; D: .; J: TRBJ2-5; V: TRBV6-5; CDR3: CASSYAGAHTETQYF; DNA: TGTGCCAGCAGTTACGCGGGGGCGCATACGGAGACCCAGTACTTC
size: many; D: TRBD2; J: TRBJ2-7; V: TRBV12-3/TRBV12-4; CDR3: CASSLAGGPYEQYF; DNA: TGTGCCAGCAGTTTAGCGGGAGGGCCCTACGAGCAGTACTTC
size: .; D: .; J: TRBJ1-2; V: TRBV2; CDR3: CASSHRWDLGYTF; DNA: TGTGCCAGCAGCCACAGATGGGACCTAGGCTACACCTTC
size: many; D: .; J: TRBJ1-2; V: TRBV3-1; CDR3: CASSHRAGGSPDGYTF; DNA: TGTGCCAGCAGCCACAGGGCTGGAGGGAGCCCTGATGGCTACACCTTC
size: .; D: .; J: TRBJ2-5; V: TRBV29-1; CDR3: CSADTVETQYF; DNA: TGCAGCGCAGACACGGTGGAGACCCAGTACTTC
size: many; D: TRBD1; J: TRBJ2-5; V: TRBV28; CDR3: CASSAQGDETQYF; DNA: TGTGCCAGCAGCGCACAGGGGGACGAGACCCAGTACTTC
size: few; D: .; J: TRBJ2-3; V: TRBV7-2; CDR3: CASSLDRGTQYF; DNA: TGTGCCAGCAGCTTAGATAGGGGTACGCAGTATTTT
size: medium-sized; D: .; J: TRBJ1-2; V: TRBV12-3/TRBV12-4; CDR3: CASRYYSLDGQPNDDGYTF; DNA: TGTGCCAGCCGATACTATTCTCTAGATGGACAACCCAACGATGATGGCTACACCTTC
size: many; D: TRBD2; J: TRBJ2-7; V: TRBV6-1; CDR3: CASRRTSGDTYEQYF; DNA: TGTGCCAGCAGGAGGACTAGCGGGGACACCTACGAGCAGTACTTC
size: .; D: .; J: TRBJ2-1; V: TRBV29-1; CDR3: CSVDSYNEQFF; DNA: TGCAGCGTTGATTCCTACAATGAGCAGTTCTTC
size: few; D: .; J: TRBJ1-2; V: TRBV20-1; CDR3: CSALEGGTNYGYTF; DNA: TGCAGTGCGTTAGAGGGGGGTACCAACTATGGCTACACCTTC
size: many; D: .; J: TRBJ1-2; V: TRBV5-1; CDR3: CASSSAPEQAYYGYTF; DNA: TGCGCCAGCAGCTCGGCCCCAGAACAGGCCTACTATGGCTACACCTTC
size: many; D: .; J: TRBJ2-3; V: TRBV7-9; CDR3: CASSLEGPRGQYF; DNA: TGTGCCAGCAGCTTAGAGGGACCCAGAGGGCAGTATTTT
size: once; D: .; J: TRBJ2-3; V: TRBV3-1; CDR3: CASSPTRAADTQYF; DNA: TGTGCCAGCAGTCCTACCAGGGCGGCAGATACGCAGTATTTT
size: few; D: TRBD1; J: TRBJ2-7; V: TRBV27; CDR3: CASSLIPTGSPYEQYF; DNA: TGTGCCAGCAGCCTCATACCGACAGGGAGCCCCTACGAGCAGTACTTC
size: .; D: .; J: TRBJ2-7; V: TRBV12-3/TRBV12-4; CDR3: CASSWGGTNYEQYF; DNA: TGTGCCAGCAGTTGGGGAGGAACAAACTACGAGCAGTACTTC
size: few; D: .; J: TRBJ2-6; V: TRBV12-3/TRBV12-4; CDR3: CASSRVQANVLTF; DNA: TGTGCCAGCAGTCGCGTGCAGGCCAACGTCCTGACTTTC
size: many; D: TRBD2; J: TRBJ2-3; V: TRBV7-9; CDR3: CASSLVRAGGTDTQYF; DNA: TGTGCCAGCAGCTTAGTTCGAGCGGGGGGCACAGATACGCAGTATTTT
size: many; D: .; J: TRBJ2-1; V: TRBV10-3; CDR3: CAISEGNEQFF; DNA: TGTGCCATCAGTGAAGGGAATGAGCAGTTCTTC
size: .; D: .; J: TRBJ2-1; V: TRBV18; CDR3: CASSSKRTEQFF; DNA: TGTGCCAGCTCCTCTAAGCGGACTGAGCAGTTCTTC
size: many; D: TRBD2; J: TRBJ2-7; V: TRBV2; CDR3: CASSGRSGGSYEQYF; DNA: TGTGCCAGCAGTGGGAGGTCGGGGGGCTCCTACGAGCAGTACTTC
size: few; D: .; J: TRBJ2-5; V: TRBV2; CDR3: CASREKTQYF; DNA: TGTGCCAGCAGGGAAAAGACCCAGTACTTC
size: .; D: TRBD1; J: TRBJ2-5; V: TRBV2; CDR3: CASQSERGQGNF; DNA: TGTGCCAGCCAAAGCGAGAGAGGACAGGGGAACTTC
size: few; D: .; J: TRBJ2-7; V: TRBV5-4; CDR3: CASSLDIYEQYF; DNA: TGTGCCAGCAGCTTGGACATATACGAGCAGTACTTC
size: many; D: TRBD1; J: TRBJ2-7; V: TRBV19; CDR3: CASSAGQGYEQYF; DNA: TGTGCCAGTAGTGCGGGACAGGGCTACGAGCAGTACTTC
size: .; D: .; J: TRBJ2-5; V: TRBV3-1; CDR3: CASSPNRATQYF; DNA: TGTGCCAGCAGTCCCAATAGGGCGACCCAGTACTTC
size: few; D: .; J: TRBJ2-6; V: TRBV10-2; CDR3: CASSESAGGANVLTF; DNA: TGCGCCAGCAGTGAGTCGGCGGGTGGGGCCAACGTCCTGACTTTC
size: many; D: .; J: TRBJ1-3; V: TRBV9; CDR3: CASSSPDFATSGNTIYF; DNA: TGTGCCAGCAGCTCCCCCGATTTCGCTACCTCTGGAAACACCATATATTTT
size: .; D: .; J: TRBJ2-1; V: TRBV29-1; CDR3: CSVVARTYNEQFF; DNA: TGCAGCGTTGTTGCCAGAACCTACAATGAGCAGTTCTTC
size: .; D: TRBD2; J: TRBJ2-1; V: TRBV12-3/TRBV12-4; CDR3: CASRGTSGRSSYNEQFF; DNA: TGTGCCAGCAGGGGGACTAGCGGGAGGTCCTCCTACAATGAGCAGTTCTTC
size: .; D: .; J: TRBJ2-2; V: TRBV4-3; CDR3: CASSLSRRNTGELFF; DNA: TGCGCCAGCAGCCTGTCGCGCCGGAACACCGGGGAGCTGTTTTTT
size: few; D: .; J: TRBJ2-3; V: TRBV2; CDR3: CASGLPGRSTDTQYF; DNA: TGTGCCAGTGGACTTCCGGGACGAAGCACAGATACGCAGTATTTT
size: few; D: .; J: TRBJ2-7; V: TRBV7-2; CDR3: CASSSQSLGLEQYF; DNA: TGTGCCAGCAGCTCCCAGTCGCTGGGTTTGGAGCAGTACTTC
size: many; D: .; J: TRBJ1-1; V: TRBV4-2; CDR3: CASSHQDDTEAFF; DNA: TGTGCCAGCAGCCATCAAGATGACACTGAAGCTTTCTTT
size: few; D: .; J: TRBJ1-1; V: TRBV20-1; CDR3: CSARDYGGRNTEAFF; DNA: TGCAGTGCTAGAGATTACGGGGGCCGGAACACTGAAGCTTTCTTT
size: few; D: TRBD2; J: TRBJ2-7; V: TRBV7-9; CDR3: CASSRGGLPYEQYF; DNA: TGTGCCAGCAGCCGGGGGGGTCTGCCCTACGAGCAGTACTTC
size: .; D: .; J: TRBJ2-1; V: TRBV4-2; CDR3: CASSQEAEGGYNEQFF; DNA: TGTGCCAGCAGCCAAGAGGCGGAGGGAGGTTACAATGAGCAGTTCTTC
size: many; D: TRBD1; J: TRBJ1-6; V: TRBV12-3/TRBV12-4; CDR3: CASSGTGGNSPLHF; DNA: TGTGCCAGCAGCGGGACAGGGGGTAATTCACCCCTCCACTTT
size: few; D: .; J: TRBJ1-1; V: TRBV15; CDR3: CATSWAAGTEAFF; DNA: TGTGCCACCTCCTGGGCGGCGGGGACTGAAGCTTTCTTT
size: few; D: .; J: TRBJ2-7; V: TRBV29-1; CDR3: CSAGSSYEQYF; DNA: TGCAGCGCGGGGTCCTCCTACGAGCAGTACTTC
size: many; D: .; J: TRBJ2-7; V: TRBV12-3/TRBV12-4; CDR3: CASGNVYEQYF; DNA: TGTGCCAGCGGGAACGTATACGAGCAGTACTTC
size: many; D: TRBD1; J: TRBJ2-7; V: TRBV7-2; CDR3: CASSRDRVSYEQYF; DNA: TGTGCCAGCAGCCGCGACAGGGTATCCTACGAGCAGTACTTC